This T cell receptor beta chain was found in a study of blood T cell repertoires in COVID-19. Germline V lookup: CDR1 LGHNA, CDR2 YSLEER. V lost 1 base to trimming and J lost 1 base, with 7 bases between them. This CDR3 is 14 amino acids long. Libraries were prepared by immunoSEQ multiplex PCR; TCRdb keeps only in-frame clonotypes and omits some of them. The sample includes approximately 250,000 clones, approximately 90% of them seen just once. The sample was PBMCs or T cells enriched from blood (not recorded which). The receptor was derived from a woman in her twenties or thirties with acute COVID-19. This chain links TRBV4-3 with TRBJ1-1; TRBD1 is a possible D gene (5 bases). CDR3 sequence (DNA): TGCGCCAGCAGCCAAGCCAGGGAGAACACTGAAGCTTTCTTT. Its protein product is CASSQARENTEAFF.